This T cell receptor beta chain was recovered during a study of identical twins. General study results and limits: A cross-sectional statistical analysis, not follow-up of the same donors, supported the conclusions. Out-of-frame alpha sequences that twins shared showed excess low generation probability.

MiXCR, applied by TCRdb to the 5' RACE reads, yields one record per CDR3 protein. This table has some 250,000 distinct CDR3 sequences, more than 9.5% appearing once. CDR3 length: 14 amino acids. Germline values: CDR1 LGHNA, CDR2 YNFKEQ. The ends were cut back, 0 bases at V and 1 base at J, with 6 bases in the middle. In regard to this clonotype: The antigen is not known.

This sample was shared with a second study, whose subject was yellow fever vaccine responses in identical twins.

The sequencing sample was made of memory (CD45RO+) T cells sorted from blood. V and J are TRBV4-2 and TRBJ2-5, with D unclear. This TCR came from a woman in her late teens or twenties in good health. In DNA form, the CDR3 reads TGTGCCAGCAGCCAAGAGAGACTCCAAGAGACCCAGTACTTC. This encodes CASSQERLQETQYF.